What follows are 5 T cell receptor beta chains derived from one specimen sequenced in a study of blood T cells in healthy people across ages. Alongside a J-beta primer mix, a sample-barcoded 5' primer served in a second PCR lasting about 7 to 12 cycles. TCRdb re-analysed the 5' RACE reads in MiXCR, keeping a single row per CDR3 protein. Of some 1.4 million distinct CDR3 sequences listed, approximately 42% were seen once; the top ten hold less than 8%. Specimen: blood. The receptors were gathered from a woman aged 18 to 35 in good health.

The chain links TRBV3-1 to TRBJ2-7; possibly TRBD2 for D (5 bases). CDR1 LGHDT and CDR2 YNNKEL come from the germline V gene (reference sequence). The CDR3 runs 14 residues. V lost 1 base and J 3 bases, leaving 10 bases between the germline ends. CDR3 amino acids: CASSQAGKNYEQYF. CDR3 in DNA: TGTGCCAGCAGCCAAGCCGGGAAAAACTACGAGCAGTACTTC.

The chain carries TRBV9 and TRBJ2-7; 7 nucleotides match TRBD2. Unmatched junction bases numbered 15, after V lost 4 bases and J lost 2 bases. In germline, CDR1 is SGDLS, CDR2 YYNGEE. This CDR3 spans 17 amino acids. CDR3 nucleotide sequence: TGTGCCAGCAGCCCCGGGGAGGGGCCCCTCCCGACCTACGAGCAGTACTTC. As protein: CASSPGEGPLPTYEQYF.

The chain recombines TRBV27 with TRBJ2-4; 10 nucleotides line up with TRBD1. Trimming removed 1 base from V and 0 bases from J; junction bases left unmatched: 9. There are 19 residues in the CDR3. Germline assignment: CDR1 MNHEY and CDR2 SMNVEV (reference sequence). CDR3 bases: TGTGCCAGCAGTTTATGGGGGACAGGGGCGATCCCAGCCAAAAACATTCAGTACTTC. It translates to CASSLWGTGAIPAKNIQYF.

This chain links TRBV19 with TRBJ1-2; the match to TRBD1 covers 12 bases. CDR3 length: 15 residues. CDR1 is LNHDA and CDR2 is SQIVND in the germline V gene (reference sequence). The J segment lost 7 bases and the V segment lost 4 bases, leaving 7 bases of the junction unmatched. The CDR3 sequence is CASSTRDRGPGGYTF. CDR3 in DNA: TGTGCCAGTAGTACCCGGGACAGGGGGCCTGGTGGCTACACCTTC.

This clonotype was seen a handful of times. The chain uses TRBV5-1 and TRBJ2-3; 7 bases map to TRBD2. Germline V gene data show CDR1 as SGHRS and CDR2 as YFSETQ. The junction had 12 bases not matched to a gene; V was cut back by 5 bases and J by 6 bases. This CDR3 spans 15 amino acids. CDR3 loop: CASSQELAKSDTQYF. The CDR3 coding sequence is TGCGCCAGCAGTCAGGAACTAGCGAAATCGGATACGCAGTATTTT.